The entry below describes one TCR beta chain. A junction boundary mismatches the germline segment, possibly from a read error. The data stem from a study of T cell changes during pregnancy in multiple sclerosis. This table comes from immunoSEQ multiplex PCR, and its TCRdb copy is limited to in-frame clones, with some not included. Counted here are 79,000 or so clones, about nine tenths occurring once; the ten biggest clones make up less than 3.5%. Germline V gene sequence: CDR1 SNHLY, CDR2 FYNNEI. CDR3 length: 13 amino acids. The chain has TRBV2 and TRBJ2-7; 10 bases are a match to TRBD1. The input for sequencing was peripheral blood, taken before pregnancy. This TCR derives from a female donor with multiple sclerosis, enrolled in a pregnancy study. CDR3 sequence: CASKDRGLYEQYF. The CDR3 nucleotides are TGTGCAAGCAAAGACAGGGGGCTATACGAGCAGTACTTC.